Following are 26 T cell receptor beta chains from one sample sequenced in a study of blood T cell repertoires in COVID-19. Sequencing was performed with immunoSEQ multiplex PCR; in TCRdb, only in-frame clones are kept and a portion is missing. The sample lists about 290,000 clones, around 86% occurring once. The sample taken for sequencing was peripheral blood. Source of these receptors: a woman in her thirties or forties who had recovered from COVID-19.

Turning to this clone: The junction differs from germline at one of its ends, possibly a read error. The gene calls are TRBV7-7 and TRBJ2-5; 8 nucleotides line up with TRBD2. Germline values: CDR1 SSHAT, CDR2 FNYEAQ (reference sequence). The CDR3 length is 15 residues. The CDR3 loop is CASSLDSGDQETQYF. DNA for the CDR3: TGTGCTAGCAGCTTAGATAGCGGGGACCAAGAGACCCAGTACTTC.

The chain employs TRBV6-5 and TRBJ2-3; the match to TRBD2 covers 12 bases. J was trimmed by 7 bases and V by 7 bases; bases with no gene match: 9. This CDR3 is 15 amino acids long. CDR1 is MNHEY and CDR2 is SVGAGI in the germline V gene. The CDR3 is CASKLAGGHMNTQYF. CDR3 nucleotides: TGTGCCAGCAAACTAGCGGGAGGCCACATGAATACGCAGTATTTT.

This clone was observed at least ten times. The V call is TRBV20-1, the J call TRBJ1-4, with TRBD1 matching over 8 bases. CDR1 is DFQATT, CDR2 SNEGSKA, per germline (reference sequence). The V gene end was trimmed by 3 bases and the J gene end by 7 bases; junction bases not matched to a gene: 10. This CDR3 has 15 amino acids. The CDR3 sequence is CSASVATGAGEKLFF. The DNA for the CDR3 is TGCAGTGCTAGTGTCGCGACAGGGGCGGGTGAAAAACTGTTTTTT.

This clone was counted only a few times. The rearrangement uses TRBV6-5 and TRBJ2-7, with TRBD1 matching 8 bases. With 6 bases clipped from V and 3 bases from J, the junction kept 4 bases outside the gene matches. CDR1 is MNHEY, CDR2 SVGAGI, per germline. The CDR3 consists of 13 residues. DNA of the CDR3: TGTGCCAGCAGCAGGACAGGGAGCTACGAGCAGTACTTC. It encodes CASSRTGSYEQYF.

This clone came up once. This rearrangement joins TRBV5-1 to TRBJ2-5; D not certain. The germline V gene has CDR1 SGHRS and CDR2 YFSETQ. The CDR3 contains 12 residues. The V end was cut by 0 bases, the J end by 5 bases, with 5 bases between. This chain's CDR3 is CASSLETETQYF. CDR3 DNA sequence: TGCGCCAGCAGCTTGGAAACTGAGACCCAGTACTTC. The full variable domain, in which reference TRBV5-1 and TRBJ2-5 provide the parts outside the CDR3, is KAGVTQTPRYLIKTRGQQVTLSCSPISGHRSVSWYQQTPGQGLQFLFEYFSETQRNKGNFPGRFSGRQFSNSRSEMNVSTLELGDSALYLCASSLETETQYFGPGTRLLVL.

J is TRBJ2-1 and V is TRBV6-5; TRBD2 aligns across 13 bases. Germline lookup yields CDR1 MNHEY and CDR2 SVGAGI. V trimming: 6 bases; J trimming: 6 bases; junction bases outside the gene matches: 5. The CDR3 runs to 15 residues. The CDR3 is CASSPGLAGLNEQFF. The CDR3, as DNA: TGTGCCAGCAGCCCGGGACTAGCGGGACTCAATGAGCAGTTCTTC.

This rearrangement joins TRBV27 to TRBJ2-6, with 9 bases lining up with TRBD1. V dropped 1 base and J dropped 0; count of bases not matched to a gene: 7. CDR1 and CDR2 from the germline V gene are MNHEY and SMNVEV (reference sequence). This CDR3 contains 19 residues. The CDR3 sequence: CASSLLRDRAVSGANVLTF. The CDR3 DNA reads TGTGCCAGCAGTTTATTGAGGGACAGGGCCGTCTCTGGGGCCAACGTCCTGACTTTC. Full variable domain (remainder filled in from reference TRBV27 and TRBJ2-6): EAQVTQNPRYLITVTGKKLTVTCSQNMNHEYMSWYRQDPGLGLRQIYYSMNVEVTDKGDVPEGYKVSRKEKRNFPLILESPSPNQTSLYFCASSLLRDRAVSGANVLTFGAGSRLTVL.

The J gene is TRBJ1-1, the V gene TRBV10-3; 7 bases line up with TRBD1. Germline assignment: CDR1 ENHRY and CDR2 SYGVKD. This CDR3 has 19 residues. The ends lost 0 bases at V and 3 bases at J; junction bases unmatched: 16. DNA of the CDR3: TGTGCCATCAGTGAGTCCAGTGATTGGGGCCTGCAGGGGGACACTGAAGCTTTCTTT. Amino acids: CAISESSDWGLQGDTEAFF.

As concerns this clone: The sample contains more than one DNA sequence encoding this CDR3. CDR3 protein: CASRGGGTDTQYF. CDR3 DNA: TGTGCCTCCAGGGGAGGGGGCACAGATACGCAGTATTTT. The chain uses TRBV28 and TRBJ2-3; perhaps TRBD2 as D (7 bases). Germline CDR1 and CDR2: MDHEN and SYDVKM. The ends were cut back, 11 bases at V and 1 base at J, with 13 bases in the middle. CDR3 length: 13 amino acids.

The J gene is TRBJ2-1, the V gene TRBV29-1; 7 bases agree with TRBD2. V trimming: 6 bases; J trimming: 12 bases; junction bases outside the gene matches: 8. Germline CDR1 SQVTM, CDR2 ANQGSEA. This CDR3 region has 11 residues. The CDR3 DNA reads TGCAGCGTCGCTAGCGGCCTACGGCAGTTCTTC. Translation gives CSVASGLRQFF.

This chain uses TRBV30 with TRBJ1-2; D is perhaps TRBD1 (6 bases). Trimming took 8 bases from V and 3 from J, leaving 22 bases between them. The CDR3 spans 15 residues. The germline CDR1 and CDR2 sequences are GTSNPN and SVGIG (reference sequence). The CDR3 sequence is CATTGQQMRHYGYTF. The CDR3 coding sequence is TGTGCCACCACCGGACAGCAGATGCGCCACTATGGCTACACCTTC.

The gene calls are TRBV7-2 and TRBJ2-5; 7 bases agree with TRBD2. This CDR3 has 11 amino acids. The germline CDR1 and CDR2 sequences are SGHTA and FQGNSA. With V trimmed by 8 bases and J by 5 bases, 2 bases remained unmatched. CDR3 DNA: TGTGCCAGCCGAGCGGGGGAGACCCAGTACTTC. Translated: CASRAGETQYF.

The rearrangement links TRBV6-1 to TRBJ2-1; D may be TRBD1 (5 bases). The length of the CDR3 is 13 residues. The V and J ends lost 2 bases and 8 bases respectively, with 10 bases between them. CDR1 is MNHNS and CDR2 is SASEGT in the germline V gene. CDR3 sequence: CASSEWGSHEQFF. In DNA, the CDR3 is TGTGCCAGCAGTGAATGGGGCAGTCATGAGCAGTTCTTC.

The V call is TRBV5-1, the J call TRBJ2-7; TRBD2 aligns across 10 bases. Germline V gives CDR1 SGHRS, CDR2 YFSETQ. The CDR3 runs 16 residues. The V and J ends lost 4 bases and 0 bases, in that order; junction bases with no gene match: 7. CDR3 DNA: TGCGCCAGCAGCATGCTAGCGGGGGCGAGCTCCTACGAGCAGTACTTC. This translates into CASSMLAGASSYEQYF.

The chain is built from TRBV5-1 and TRBJ2-7; 11 bases line up with TRBD1. The V gene end was trimmed by 8 bases and the J gene end by 4 bases; junction bases not matched to a gene: 8. This CDR3 is 14 amino acids long. Germline-derived CDR1 and CDR2 are SGHRS and YFSETQ. Here the CDR3 reads CASYRGQGAYEQYF. The CDR3 nucleotides are TGCGCCAGTTACCGAGGACAGGGGGCATACGAGCAGTACTTC. Filled out from reference TRBV5-1 and TRBJ2-7, the complete variable domain reads KAGVTQTPRYLIKTRGQQVTLSCSPISGHRSVSWYQQTPGQGLQFLFEYFSETQRNKGNFPGRFSGRQFSNSRSEMNVSTLELGDSALYLCASYRGQGAYEQYFGPGTRLTVT.

This clone was seen more than once but under ten times. The chain has TRBV6-5 and TRBJ1-5, with 8 nucleotides matching TRBD1. The CDR3 length is 13 residues. Per the germline V gene, CDR1 is MNHEY and CDR2 is SVGAGI. The J segment lost 4 bases and the V segment lost 6 bases, leaving 2 bases of the junction unmatched. The CDR3 nucleotides read TGTGCCAGCAGGGGACAGGTAAATCAGCCCCAGCATTTT. This translates into CASRGQVNQPQHF.

The chain carries TRBV7-9 and TRBJ2-7, with TRBD2 matching over 7 bases. Germline V gene lookup returns CDR1 SEHNR and CDR2 FQNEAQ (reference sequence). This CDR3 contains 15 residues. V was pared by 5 bases and J by 1 base, with 8 bases of the junction left unmatched. CDR3 in DNA: TGTGCCAGCAGCCCGAGGGCGGGAGCATCCTACGAGCAGTACTTC. Its translation: CASSPRAGASYEQYF.

V is TRBV30 and J is TRBJ1-2; 10 bases agree with TRBD1. CDR3 length equals 13 residues. The junction had 5 bases not matched to a gene; V was cut back by 2 bases and J by 8 bases. CDR1 and CDR2 from the germline V gene are GTSNPN and SVGIG (reference sequence). This CDR3 reads CAWSPGQGTGYTF. CDR3 bases: TGTGCCTGGAGTCCGGGACAGGGGACAGGCTACACCTTC.

This chain uses TRBV28 with TRBJ2-5; the match to TRBD2 covers 8 bases. Trimming cost V 3 bases and J 1 base; bases outside gene matches: 7. The CDR3 covers 16 residues. Germline CDR1 and CDR2: MDHEN and SYDVKM. The CDR3 reads CASSFGSGALQETQYF. CDR3 DNA sequence: TGTGCCAGCAGTTTCGGTAGCGGGGCGCTCCAAGAGACCCAGTACTTC.

This chain links TRBV7-8 with TRBJ1-2; perhaps TRBD1 as D (5 bases). This CDR3 comprises 13 residues. V gave up 1 base and J gave up 4 bases, with 7 bases separating them. Per the germline V gene, CDR1 is SGHVS and CDR2 is FQNEAQ. CDR3 in amino acids: CASSLGGGYGYTF. The CDR3 DNA reads TGTGCCAGCAGCTTAGGGGGGGGCTATGGCTACACCTTC. The full variable domain, its missing parts supplied by reference TRBV7-8 and TRBJ1-2, is GAGVSQSPRYKVAKRGQDVALRCDPISGHVSLFWYQQALGQGPEFLTYFQNEAQLDKSGLPSDRFFAERPEGSVSTLKIQRTQQEDSAVYLCASSLGGGYGYTFGSGTRLTVV.

The chain joins TRBV19 to TRBJ2-5; TRBD2 might be the D (5 bases). This CDR3 contains 11 residues. V was clipped by 2 bases and J by 7 bases, with 5 bases between them. The germline V gene has CDR1 LNHDA and CDR2 SQIVND (reference sequence). CDR3: CASSIRGTQYF. The DNA for the CDR3 is TGTGCCAGTAGTATACGGGGGACCCAGTACTTC.

The gene calls are TRBV7-9 and TRBJ2-3; TRBD2 matches at 13 bases. V trimming: 6 bases; J trimming: 4 bases; junction bases outside the gene matches: 4. The CDR3 is made up of 15 amino acids. Germline CDR1 and CDR2: SEHNR and FQNEAQ (reference sequence). The CDR3 DNA is TGTGCCAGCAGGCAGGGACTAGCGGGGTCAGATACGCAGTATTTT. As protein: CASRQGLAGSDTQYF.

The chain combines TRBV27 with TRBJ2-1, with TRBD2 matching 10 bases. V lost 4 bases and J lost 4; bases outside the gene matches: 4. Per the germline V gene, CDR1 is MNHEY and CDR2 is SMNVEV (reference sequence). CDR3 length: 15 amino acids. CDR3 nucleotides: TGTGCCAGCAGTTCCGGGACTAGCGCGTACAATGAGCAGTTCTTC. The encoded protein is CASSSGTSAYNEQFF.

V gene TRBV29-1 combines with J gene TRBJ1-2; D is perhaps TRBD1 (6 bases). The length of the CDR3 is 15 residues. V shed 4 bases and J shed 1 base, with 16 bases lying between them. The germline CDR1 and CDR2 sequences are SQVTM and ANQGSEA. CDR3 region: CSVGRGGGDNYGYTF. Here the CDR3 DNA reads TGCAGCGTTGGAAGAGGAGGGGGGGATAACTATGGCTACACCTTC. Based on the CDR3 plus reference TRBV29-1 and TRBJ1-2, the full variable domain is SAVISQKPSRDICQRGTSLTIQCQVDSQVTMMFWYRQQPGQSLTLIATANQGSEATYESGFVIDKFPISRPNLTFSTLTVSNMSPEDSSIYLCSVGRGGGDNYGYTFGSGTRLTVV.

In its sample, this clone was seen once. The chain has TRBV19 and TRBJ1-2; perhaps TRBD1 as D (5 bases). V lost 2 bases, J lost 6 bases, and 10 bases lay in between. CDR3 size: 13 residues. CDR1 is LNHDA and CDR2 is SQIVND in the germline V gene (reference sequence). Here the CDR3 DNA reads TGTGCCAGTAGTATACTCCAGGGAAATGGCTACACCTTC. Translated, it gives CASSILQGNGYTF. Full variable domain (rest looked up from reference TRBV19 and TRBJ1-2): DGGITQSPKYLFRKEGQNVTLSCEQNLNHDAMYWYRQDPGQGLRLIYYSQIVNDFQKGDIAEGYSVSREKKESFPLTVTSAQKNPTAFYLCASSILQGNGYTFGSGTRLTVV.

The chain is built from TRBV29-1 and TRBJ1-2; tentative D call: TRBD1 (6 bases). The length of the CDR3 is 12 residues. Trimming took off 6 bases at V and 4 bases at J, with 12 bases between the two ends. Germline V CDR1 and CDR2: SQVTM, ANQGSEA. The CDR3 here is CSVETGGYGYTF. In DNA form, the CDR3 reads TGCAGCGTGGAGACAGGAGGCTATGGCTACACCTTC.